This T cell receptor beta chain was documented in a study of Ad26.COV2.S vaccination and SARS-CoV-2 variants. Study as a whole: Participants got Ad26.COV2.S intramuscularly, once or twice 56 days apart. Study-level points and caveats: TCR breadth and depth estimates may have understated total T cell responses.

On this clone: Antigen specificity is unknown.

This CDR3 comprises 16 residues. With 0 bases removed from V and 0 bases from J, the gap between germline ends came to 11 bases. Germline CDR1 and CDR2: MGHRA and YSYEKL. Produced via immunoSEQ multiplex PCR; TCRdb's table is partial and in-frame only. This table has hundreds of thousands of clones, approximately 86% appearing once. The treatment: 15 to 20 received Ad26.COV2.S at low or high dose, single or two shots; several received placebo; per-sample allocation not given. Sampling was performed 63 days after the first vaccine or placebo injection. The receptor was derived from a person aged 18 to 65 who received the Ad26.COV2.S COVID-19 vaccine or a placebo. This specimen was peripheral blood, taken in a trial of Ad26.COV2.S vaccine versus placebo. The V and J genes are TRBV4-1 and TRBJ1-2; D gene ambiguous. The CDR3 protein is CASSQEVKGANYGYTF. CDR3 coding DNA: TGCGCCAGCAGCCAAGAGGTTAAGGGCGCTAACTATGGCTACACCTTC.